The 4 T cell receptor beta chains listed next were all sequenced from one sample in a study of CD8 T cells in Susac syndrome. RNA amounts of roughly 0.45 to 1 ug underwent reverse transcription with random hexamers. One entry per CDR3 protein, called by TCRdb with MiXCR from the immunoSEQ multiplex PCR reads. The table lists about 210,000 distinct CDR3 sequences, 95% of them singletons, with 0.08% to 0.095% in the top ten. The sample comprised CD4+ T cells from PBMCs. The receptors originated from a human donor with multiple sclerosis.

The DNA for the CDR3 is TGTGCCTGGAGTGGGAGCGGGAGCTCCTACAATGAGCAGTTCTTC. It codes for CAWSGSGSSYNEQFF. The V call is TRBV30, the J call TRBJ2-1; 8 positions match TRBD2. CDR1 is GTSNPN and CDR2 is SVGIG in the germline V gene (reference sequence). The V segment lost 1 base and the J segment 0 bases; nucleotides outside the gene matches: 2. CDR3 length equals 15 residues.

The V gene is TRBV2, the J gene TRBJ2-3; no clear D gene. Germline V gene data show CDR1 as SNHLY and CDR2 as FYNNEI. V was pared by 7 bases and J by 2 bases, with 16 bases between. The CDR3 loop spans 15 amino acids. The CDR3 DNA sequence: TGTGCCAGCATCGGTGTCTCCGAGGACACAGATACGCAGTATTTT. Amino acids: CASIGVSEDTDTQYF. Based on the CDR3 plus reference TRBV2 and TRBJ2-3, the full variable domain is EPEVTQTPSHQVTQMGQEVILRCVPISNHLYFYWYRQILGQKVEFLVSFYNNEISEKSEIFDDQFSVERPDGSNFTLKIRSTKLEDSAMYFCASIGVSEDTDTQYFGPGTRLTVL.

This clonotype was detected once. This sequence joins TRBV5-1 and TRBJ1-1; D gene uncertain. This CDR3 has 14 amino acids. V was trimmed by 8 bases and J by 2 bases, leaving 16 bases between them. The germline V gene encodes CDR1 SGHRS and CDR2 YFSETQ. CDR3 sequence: CASKTQVVNTEAFF. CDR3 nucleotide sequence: TGCGCCAGTAAGACCCAGGTGGTCAACACTGAAGCTTTCTTT.

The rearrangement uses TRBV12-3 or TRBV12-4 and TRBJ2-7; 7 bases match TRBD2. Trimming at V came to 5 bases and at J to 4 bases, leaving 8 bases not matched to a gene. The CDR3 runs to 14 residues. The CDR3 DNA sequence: TGTGCCAGCAGTAAGACTAGCAGAAGTTACGAGCAGTACTTC. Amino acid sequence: CASSKTSRSYEQYF.